This TCR beta chain is from a study of cytomegalovirus exposure and HLA in healthy donors. Some clones are missing from TCRdb's copy, which holds only in-frame ones; the method was immunoSEQ multiplex PCR. The sample lists 190,000 or so clones; 65% to 85% were seen once. V shed 6 bases, J shed 1 base, and the junction held 5 bases outside the gene matches. CDR3 length: 14 residues. Germline assignment: CDR1 LNHDA and CDR2 SQIVND (reference sequence). The specimen was PBMCs. This sequence originates from a woman between 18 and 29 years old in good health and CMV-seropositive. V gene TRBV19 combines with J gene TRBJ1-1; 7 nucleotides agree with TRBD1. The DNA for the CDR3 is TGTGCCAGTAGCCGACAGGGATCGAACACTGAAGCTTTCTTT. Translating gives CASSRQGSNTEAFF.